The 29 T cell receptor beta chains presented below share a single source sample, sequenced in a study of persistence of HIV-infected CD4 T cells. The antigens of these receptors remain unknown. The libraries were made with immunoSEQ version 4 in survey mode. The repertoire was sequenced with immunoSEQ multiplex PCR; TCRdb's copy has only in-frame clones and lacks some. The sample contains 35,000 to 55,000 clones, about nine tenths of which appear only once. Anti-CD3/anti-CD28 beads served as a nonspecific positive control stimulus. Sorting selected CD4+ T cells upregulating both CD40 ligand and CD69. This material consisted of CD4+ T cells sorted from PBMCs after roughly 18-hour stimulation, taken from a patient who received antiretroviral therapy. These receptors originate from an adult man with HIV who was CMV-seropositive.

The chain recombines TRBV5-8 with TRBJ2-3; maybe TRBD1 (5 bases). Trimming removed 4 bases from V and 0 bases from J, with 12 bases in between. Per the germline V gene, CDR1 is SGHTS and CDR2 is YDEGEE. The CDR3 loop spans 15 amino acids. The CDR3 reads CASSPRQISTDTQYF. As DNA, the CDR3 is TGTGCCAGCAGCCCACGACAGATTAGCACAGATACGCAGTATTTT.

The J gene is TRBJ2-3, the V gene TRBV14; 11 bases agree with TRBD2. This CDR3 region has 15 residues. Looked up from germline, CDR1 is SGHDN and CDR2 is FVKESK. V trimming: 1 base; J trimming: 9 bases; junction bases outside the gene matches: 6. CDR3 region: CASSQVLAGAGTQYF. The CDR3 coding sequence is TGTGCCAGCAGCCAAGTACTAGCGGGGGCGGGGACGCAGTATTTT.

The chain is built from TRBV5-1 and TRBJ2-3, with D tentatively TRBD1 (5 bases). Germline V gene data show CDR1 as SGHRS and CDR2 as YFSETQ. This CDR3 has 16 amino acids. V lost 4 bases and J lost 2, with 17 bases in between. CDR3: CASSTPDRLDTDTQYF. CDR3 coding DNA: TGCGCCAGCAGCACACCCGACAGATTGGACACAGATACGCAGTATTTT.

The gene calls are TRBV28 and TRBJ2-7; the D call may be TRBD1 or TRBD2 (5 bases each). From germline, CDR1 is MDHEN and CDR2 SYDVKM. The CDR3 has 15 amino acids. V gave up 5 bases and J gave up 2 bases, with 16 bases separating them. This CDR3 reads CASSPPRGRPYEQYF. As DNA, the CDR3 is TGTGCCAGCAGTCCTCCACGGGGACGACCCTACGAGCAGTACTTC.

The chain uses TRBV7-2 and TRBJ1-3; D may be TRBD1 (5 bases). Germline V CDR1 and CDR2: SGHTA, FQGNSA. This CDR3 region has 16 residues. The ends were cut back, 2 bases at V and 0 bases at J, with 11 bases in the middle. Here the CDR3 DNA reads TGTGCCAGCAGCTTACGGGGCAGTCTCTCTGGAAACACCATATATTTT. Translation gives CASSLRGSLSGNTIYF.

This chain uses TRBV18 with TRBJ2-3; 7 bases align to TRBD2. The junction had 3 bases not matched to a gene; V was cut back by 2 bases and J by 4 bases. The CDR3 totals 14 residues. Germline V CDR1 and CDR2: KGHSH, LQKENI. The CDR3 DNA is TGTGCCAGCTCACCAGGGGGGGTAGCAGATACGCAGTATTTT. Translating gives CASSPGGVADTQYF.

Turning to this clone: The sample carries other DNA sequences with the same CDR3. The V call is TRBV19, the J call TRBJ1-3; 8 bases are shared with TRBD1. CDR1 is LNHDA, CDR2 SQIVND, per germline (reference sequence). V gave up 6 bases and J gave up 2 bases; unmatched junction bases: 6. The CDR3 is 15 residues long. The CDR3 here is CASSPATGAGNTIYF. The CDR3 DNA is TGTGCCAGTAGCCCCGCGACAGGGGCTGGAAACACCATATATTTT.

V is TRBV9 and J is TRBJ2-3; no clear D. Germline V gene sequence: CDR1 SGDLS, CDR2 YYNGEE. Trimming left V 0 bases short and J 1 base short, with 6 bases between. CDR3 length equals 14 residues. CDR3 bases: TGTGCCAGCAGCGTAGAATCCGGCACAGATACGCAGTATTTT. Translating gives CASSVESGTDTQYF.

The chain combines TRBV6-2 or TRBV6-3 with TRBJ2-7; D call uncertain. Germline V gives CDR1 MNHEY, CDR2 SVGEGT. This CDR3 has 12 residues. Trimming pared 2 bases from V and 2 bases from J, leaving 4 bases between. The CDR3, as DNA: TGTGCCAGCAGTTACGGGACCTACGAGCAGTACTTC. Translated: CASSYGTYEQYF.

V is TRBV10-3 and J is TRBJ2-6, with 11 bases matching TRBD1. CDR1 is ENHRY and CDR2 is SYGVKD in the germline V gene. Trimming took 4 bases from V and 0 from J; bases not matched to a gene: 5. This CDR3 spans 18 amino acids. The CDR3 is CAISAGTGGSSGANVLTF. CDR3 coding DNA: TGTGCCATCAGTGCCGGGACAGGGGGTAGCTCTGGGGCCAACGTCCTGACTTTC.

The rearrangement uses TRBV23-1 and TRBJ2-2; D is possibly TRBD2 (5 bases). TRBV23-1 is given ORF status, its function remaining uncertain. Trimming pared 0 bases from V and 7 bases from J, leaving 12 bases between. This CDR3 has 15 residues. CDR3 bases: TGCGCCAGCAGTCAATCCCGACGGGGTGACGGGGAGCTGTTTTTT. Protein product: CASSQSRRGDGELFF.

The rearrangement links TRBV10-3 to TRBJ1-5; D gene ambiguous. The germline CDR1 and CDR2 sequences are ENHRY and SYGVKD. The CDR3 contains 13 residues. Trimming pared 3 bases from V and 7 bases from J, leaving 10 bases between. In DNA form, the CDR3 reads TGTGCCATCAGTGAAACGAGGGAACAGCCCCAGCATTTT. Protein product: CAISETREQPQHF.

The chain is built from TRBV7-9 and TRBJ1-3; weak D call: TRBD1 (5 bases). The ends were cut back, 3 bases at V and 1 base at J, with 10 bases in the middle. Germline CDR1 SEHNR, CDR2 FQNEAQ (reference sequence). The CDR3 has 15 amino acids. The CDR3 bases are TGTGCCAGCAGCTTTTCGGCAGGGTCTGGAAACACCATATATTTT. Amino acids: CASSFSAGSGNTIYF.

CDR3 nucleotide sequence: TGTGCCAGCAGTTCCCTAGGAACGGCTGAAGGTGAGCAGTTCTTC. Translation: CASSSLGTAEGEQFF. The rearrangement links TRBV28 to TRBJ2-1; no clear D. The V gene lost 4 bases and the J gene lost 9 bases, with 19 bases spanning the gap. Germline V gene data show CDR1 as MDHEN and CDR2 as SYDVKM. The CDR3 covers 15 residues.

V usage is TRBV3-1 (or the pseudogene TRBV3-2) and J usage is TRBJ2-3, with 13 bases that match TRBD2. This CDR3 has 17 amino acids. Germline V gene lookup returns CDR1 LGHDT and CDR2 YNNKEL (reference sequence). The J segment lost 0 bases and the V segment lost 9 bases, leaving 9 bases of the junction unmatched. The CDR3 loop is CASSPGTSGISTDTQYF. DNA of the CDR3: TGTGCCAGTTCTCCCGGGACTAGCGGGATTAGCACAGATACGCAGTATTTT.

The chain links TRBV27 to TRBJ2-1; TRBD1 might be the D (6 bases). V dropped 8 bases and J dropped 5 bases, with 16 bases sitting between them. The V gene's germline CDR1 is MNHEY and CDR2 SMNVEV (reference sequence). This CDR3 is built from 14 residues. The CDR3 reads CASRRAGVNNEQFF. The DNA of the CDR3 is TGTGCCAGCCGGCGGGCAGGGGTAAACAATGAGCAGTTCTTC.

The chain couples TRBV6-4 to TRBJ2-4; 7 bases fit TRBD2. V lost 0 bases, J lost 9 bases, and 5 bases stayed unmatched. The CDR3 length is 14 residues. CDR1 is MRHNA and CDR2 is SNTAGT in the germline V gene. The CDR3: CASSDSGEGSIQYF. The CDR3 DNA is TGTGCCAGCAGTGACTCGGGGGAGGGGAGCATTCAGTACTTC.

The rearrangement joins TRBV18 to TRBJ1-5; D is perhaps TRBD1 (5 bases). Trimming left V 5 bases short and J 0 bases short, with 11 bases between. The CDR3 totals 15 residues. Per the germline V gene, CDR1 is KGHSH and CDR2 is LQKENI. CDR3 DNA sequence: TGTGCCAGCTCATTAGGGGCCCATAGCAATCAGCCCCAGCATTTT. This sequence encodes CASSLGAHSNQPQHF.

This sequence joins TRBV29-1 and TRBJ2-7; D remains unclear. Trimming cost V 4 bases and J 6 bases, with 13 bases left between them. Germline values: CDR1 SQVTM, CDR2 ANQGSEA. The CDR3 totals 12 residues. CDR3 in DNA: TGCAGCGTTGTTCTGTGGGCTGGCGAGCAGTACTTC. Translating it yields CSVVLWAGEQYF.

The chain recombines TRBV5-1 with TRBJ2-5; 8 positions agree with TRBD1. Germline assignment: CDR1 SGHRS and CDR2 YFSETQ. This CDR3 region has 14 residues. J was trimmed by 5 bases and V by 0 bases; bases with no gene match: 3. CDR3 sequence (DNA): TGCGCCAGCAGCTTGGCGGACAGGGACGAGACCCAGTACTTC. Its protein product is CASSLADRDETQYF.

The CDR3 here is CASSLGLATDTQYF. CDR3 DNA: TGCGCCAGCAGCTTGGGTCTAGCGACAGATACGCAGTATTTT. The V call is TRBV5-1, the J call TRBJ2-3, with D perhaps TRBD2 (6 bases). CDR3 size: 14 residues. Trimming pared 0 bases from V and 3 bases from J, leaving 8 bases between. Looked up from germline, CDR1 is SGHRS and CDR2 is YFSETQ.

Comment on this clone: The same CDR3 is also encoded by other DNA sequences in this sample. This chain joins TRBV5-1 and TRBJ2-1; 9 nucleotides match TRBD1. V was clipped by 3 bases and J by 3 bases; unmatched bases: 4. The CDR3 has 15 residues. CDR1 is SGHRS and CDR2 is YFSETQ in the germline V gene. CDR3 sequence: CASSSPGQGYNEQFF. CDR3 nucleotides: TGCGCCAGCAGCTCCCCGGGACAGGGCTACAATGAGCAGTTCTTC.

The chain joins TRBV5-1 to TRBJ1-2, with D unresolved. Germline CDR1 is SGHRS and CDR2 is YFSETQ. The CDR3 covers 13 residues. Trimming pared 0 bases from V and 7 bases from J, leaving 10 bases between. DNA for the CDR3: TGCGCCAGCAGCTTGGGTCAGCTCTTTGGCTACACCTTC. Residues: CASSLGQLFGYTF.

This chain links TRBV3-1 (or the pseudogene TRBV3-2) with TRBJ2-3; 14 bases line up with TRBD2. This CDR3 has 18 amino acids. Trimming took 2 bases from V and 1 from J; bases not matched to a gene: 5. Germline V gene data show CDR1 as LGHDT and CDR2 as YNNKEL (reference sequence). CDR3 sequence reads: CASSQPGTSGGRTDTQYF. The CDR3 region has the DNA TGTGCCAGCAGCCAACCCGGGACTAGCGGGGGCCGCACAGATACGCAGTATTTT.

The rearrangement joins TRBV3-1 (or the pseudogene TRBV3-2) to TRBJ2-7; maybe TRBD1 (5 bases). Trimming removed 4 bases from V and 1 base from J, with 14 bases in between. There are 15 residues in the CDR3. Germline V gene data show CDR1 as LGHDT and CDR2 as YNNKEL (reference sequence). In nucleotides, the CDR3 is TGTGCCAGCAGCCGTAAGGTCCAGGGATCCTACGAGCAGTACTTC. Translating it yields CASSRKVQGSYEQYF.

The rearrangement links TRBV9 to TRBJ2-7; D gene ambiguous. From germline, CDR1 is SGDLS and CDR2 YYNGEE. The CDR3 has 14 residues. Trimming left V 0 bases short and J 6 bases short, with 13 bases between. CDR3 residues: CASSVAPPWGEQYF. As DNA, the CDR3 is TGTGCCAGCAGCGTAGCCCCTCCCTGGGGCGAGCAGTACTTC. Supplemented by reference TRBV9 and TRBJ2-7, the full variable domain reads DSGVTQTPKHLITATGQRVTLRCSPRSGDLSVYWYQQSLDQGLQFLIQYYNGEERAKGNILERFSAQQFPDLHSELNLSSLELGDSALYFCASSVAPPWGEQYFGPGTRLTVT.

J is TRBJ1-1 and V is TRBV7-3; 7 bases fit TRBD1. This CDR3 has 15 residues. Germline loops: CDR1 SGHTA, CDR2 FQGTGA. J gave up 2 bases and V 4 bases, and 7 bases lay outside the gene matches. The CDR3 region has the DNA TGTGCCAGCAGCTCCCGGGGAGGGGGCAACACTGAAGCTTTCTTT. Amino acid sequence: CASSSRGGGNTEAFF.

In nucleotides, the CDR3 is TGTGCCAGCAGCCAAGATTATGTAACAGGGGCAGGTCAGCCCCAGCATTTT. It codes for CASSQDYVTGAGQPQHF. V usage is TRBV3-1 (or the pseudogene TRBV3-2) and J usage is TRBJ1-5; TRBD1 matches at 7 bases. The CDR3 is made up of 17 amino acids. CDR1 and CDR2 from the germline V gene are LGHDT and YNNKEL (reference sequence). V trimming: 0 bases; J trimming: 6 bases; junction bases outside the gene matches: 11.

This chain joins TRBV21-1 and TRBJ2-3; the table gives TRBD1 as D, unverified against the DNA. TRBV21-1 is classified as a pseudogene. The CDR3 totals 13 residues. This CDR3 is CASSPWPTDTQYF. The CDR3, as DNA: TGTGCCAGCAGCCCCTGGCCCACAGATACGCAGTATTTT.